This is a list of T cell receptor beta chains from one sample in a study of T-cell reconstitution after alpha-beta-depleted transplantation in children. TCRdb fed the PCR reads into MiXCR, producing one record per CDR3 protein. The sample holds 300,000 to 400,000 distinct CDR3 sequences, around 15% seen once. The specimen comprised PBMCs, mostly from graft donor cells, sampled 360 days after TCRalphabeta/CD19-depleted stem cell transplant. Receptors originate from a male patient between 2 and 15 years old who had a stem cell transplant for acute lymphoblastic leukemia, so the T cells may come from the graft donor. Each CDR3 is given without its conserved first and last residue. The order of the fields is V gene, J gene, D gene, clone size, CDR3 protein. D genes are given only for firm matches. Some rows mark clone size as missing; the rest say once, few, many or name a class of expanded clone.

v_call: TRBV10-2; j_call: TRBJ2-3; d_call: TRBD1; clone_size: few; cdr3_aa: ASRKTGEGTDTQY
v_call: TRBV27; j_call: TRBJ2-2; d_call: NA; clone_size: NA; cdr3_aa: ASSPPVLLTGELF
v_call: TRBV6-5; j_call: TRBJ1-6; d_call: NA; clone_size: NA; cdr3_aa: ASSTLPGQTFNSPLH
v_call: TRBV12-3/TRBV12-4; j_call: TRBJ2-3; d_call: NA; clone_size: many; cdr3_aa: ASSTSGHGTDTQY
v_call: TRBV13; j_call: TRBJ2-2; d_call: NA; clone_size: NA; cdr3_aa: ASSLGGATGELF
v_call: TRBV4-3; j_call: TRBJ2-4; d_call: NA; clone_size: few; cdr3_aa: ASSHCPGTWINIQY
v_call: TRBV28; j_call: TRBJ2-3; d_call: TRBD2; clone_size: NA; cdr3_aa: ASSQRLAGATDTQY
v_call: TRBV10-3; j_call: TRBJ2-3; d_call: NA; clone_size: few; cdr3_aa: AISESRGSDTQY
v_call: TRBV28; j_call: TRBJ2-7; d_call: NA; clone_size: few; cdr3_aa: ASSEGGRLNYEQY
v_call: TRBV7-8; j_call: TRBJ2-6; d_call: NA; clone_size: few; cdr3_aa: ASSLAGGLGSGANVLT
v_call: TRBV6-1; j_call: TRBJ1-1; d_call: NA; clone_size: few; cdr3_aa: ASSIGFSWIMNTEAF
v_call: TRBV12-3/TRBV12-4; j_call: TRBJ2-3; d_call: NA; clone_size: few; cdr3_aa: ASSFGLLVDTQY
v_call: TRBV12-3/TRBV12-4; j_call: TRBJ2-1; d_call: NA; clone_size: NA; cdr3_aa: ASRITGNNEQF
v_call: TRBV7-6; j_call: TRBJ2-1; d_call: TRBD2; clone_size: many; cdr3_aa: ASSPTSGRAPSSYNEQF
v_call: TRBV11-1; j_call: TRBJ1-3; d_call: NA; clone_size: few; cdr3_aa: ASSVPFPKGHPGNTIY
v_call: TRBV20-1; j_call: TRBJ1-4; d_call: TRBD1; clone_size: few; cdr3_aa: SARGDSREKLF
v_call: TRBV20-1; j_call: TRBJ2-5; d_call: NA; clone_size: NA; cdr3_aa: SARDRGWGRKKTQY
v_call: TRBV18; j_call: TRBJ2-1; d_call: TRBD2; clone_size: few; cdr3_aa: ASSPPHPGLGVNEQF
v_call: TRBV9; j_call: TRBJ2-1; d_call: TRBD1; clone_size: NA; cdr3_aa: ASSSTGHSEQF
v_call: TRBV6-1; j_call: TRBJ2-7; d_call: TRBD1; clone_size: NA; cdr3_aa: ASSEAETGGDEQY
v_call: TRBV12-3/TRBV12-4; j_call: TRBJ1-5; d_call: NA; clone_size: few; cdr3_aa: ASSSPRNQPQH
v_call: TRBV20-1; j_call: TRBJ2-5; d_call: TRBD1; clone_size: many; cdr3_aa: SARDEDRAQETQY
v_call: TRBV30; j_call: TRBJ2-4; d_call: NA; clone_size: NA; cdr3_aa: AWSVGDSKNIQY
v_call: TRBV5-5; j_call: TRBJ1-4; d_call: NA; clone_size: NA; cdr3_aa: ASSLVGVAEKLF
v_call: TRBV9; j_call: TRBJ2-2; d_call: NA; clone_size: NA; cdr3_aa: ASSVDGSGELF
v_call: TRBV30; j_call: TRBJ2-1; d_call: TRBD2; clone_size: few; cdr3_aa: AGTGTRRYNEQF
v_call: TRBV6-1; j_call: TRBJ2-3; d_call: TRBD2; clone_size: few; cdr3_aa: ASRPPGLAADTQY
v_call: TRBV5-1; j_call: TRBJ2-1; d_call: NA; clone_size: few; cdr3_aa: ASRASGQSYNEQF
v_call: TRBV6-2/TRBV6-3; j_call: TRBJ2-6; d_call: NA; clone_size: few; cdr3_aa: ASSSVDSGANVLT
v_call: TRBV12-3/TRBV12-4; j_call: TRBJ2-3; d_call: NA; clone_size: many; cdr3_aa: ASSFLARGDTQY
v_call: TRBV5-1; j_call: TRBJ1-6; d_call: NA; clone_size: NA; cdr3_aa: ASSFHLLDNSPLH
v_call: TRBV28; j_call: TRBJ2-7; d_call: TRBD1; clone_size: NA; cdr3_aa: ASSLLPGQGSREQY
v_call: TRBV28; j_call: TRBJ2-1; d_call: NA; clone_size: NA; cdr3_aa: ASSLTGRMSSYNEQF